Presented here are 31 T cell receptor beta chains from one specimen sequenced in a study of blood T cell repertoires in COVID-19. TCRdb keeps only in-frame clones here, not all; method: immunoSEQ multiplex PCR. The sample has tens of thousands of clones, approximately 85% seen once. Sequencing used peripheral blood. These receptors originate from a man aged 60-69 years with acute or convalescent COVID-19.

V gene TRBV7-2 combines with J gene TRBJ2-3; 12 nucleotides line up with TRBD2. The germline V gene has CDR1 SGHTA and CDR2 FQGNSA. CDR3 length equals 15 residues. The trim removed 3 bases at V and 4 bases at J, leaving 2 bases unmatched. CDR3 loop: CASSLASGRADTQYF. CDR3 bases: TGTGCCAGCAGCTTGGCTAGCGGGAGGGCAGATACGCAGTATTTT.

The rearrangement uses TRBV18 and TRBJ2-7; TRBD1 is a possible D gene (5 bases). V lost 3 bases to trimming and J lost 1 base, with 10 bases between them. The CDR3 is made up of 14 amino acids. Germline assignment: CDR1 KGHSH and CDR2 LQKENI. CDR3 DNA: TGTGCCAGCTCACCTCAGACAGATTCCTACGAGCAGTACTTC. It specifies CASSPQTDSYEQYF.

The chain employs TRBV14 and TRBJ1-1, with D hard to call. The length of the CDR3 is 13 residues. CDR1 and CDR2 from the germline V gene are SGHDN and FVKESK. V was trimmed by 4 bases and J by 3 bases, leaving 9 bases between them. Written as DNA, the CDR3 is TGTGCCAGCAGCCGTGACATCTACACTGAAGCTTTCTTT. Amino acid sequence: CASSRDIYTEAFF. The whole variable domain, filled in from reference TRBV14 and TRBJ1-1, reads EAGVTQFPSHSVIEKGQTVTLRCDPISGHDNLYWYRRVMGKEIKFLLHFVKESKQDESGMPNNRFLAERTGGTYSTLKVQPAELEDSGVYFCASSRDIYTEAFFGQGTRLTVV.

The chain combines TRBV27 with TRBJ2-7; the D is unclear. Deletions cut 7 bases from V and 2 bases from J, with 9 bases between. CDR3 length equals 12 residues. Germline V gene data show CDR1 as MNHEY and CDR2 as SMNVEV (reference sequence). CDR3 sequence reads: CASKHLPYEQYF. Here the CDR3 DNA reads TGTGCCAGCAAACACCTCCCCTACGAGCAGTACTTC.

The genes are TRBV6-4 and TRBJ1-5; weak D call: TRBD1 (6 bases). Trimming took off 4 bases at V and 2 bases at J, with 15 bases between the two ends. The CDR3 spans 16 residues. Germline V CDR1 and CDR2: MRHNA, SNTAGT. CDR3 nucleotide sequence: TGTGCCAGCAGTGGGGTAGGGGGGGGAGGCAATCAGCCCCAGCATTTT. Translation: CASSGVGGGGNQPQHF.

The genes are TRBV3-1 (or the pseudogene TRBV3-2) and TRBJ2-1; 7 bases align to TRBD2. Per germline, CDR1 LGHDT and CDR2 YNNKEL (reference sequence). The CDR3 sequence is 15 residues long. The V and J ends lost 4 bases and 6 bases, in that order; junction bases with no gene match: 9. Written as DNA, the CDR3 is TGTGCCAGCAGCCGCCCCAGGACTAGTTCCAATGAGCAGTTCTTC. Translation gives CASSRPRTSSNEQFF.

The genes are TRBV2 and TRBJ1-2; 10 nucleotides line up with TRBD1. Losses at the gene ends were 5 bases for V and 7 bases for J; bases not matched to a gene: 7. The CDR3 length is 14 residues. CDR1 and CDR2 (germline): SNHLY, FYNNEI. The CDR3, as DNA: TGTGCCAGCAGTCCCAGGACAGGGGGGTTTGGCTACACCTTC. It yields the protein CASSPRTGGFGYTF. The complete variable domain, with remaining parts taken from reference TRBV2 and TRBJ1-2, reads EPEVTQTPSHQVTQMGQEVILRCVPISNHLYFYWYRQILGQKVEFLVSFYNNEISEKSEIFDDQFSVERPDGSNFTLKIRSTKLEDSAMYFCASSPRTGGFGYTFGSGTRLTVV.

The chain combines TRBV13 with TRBJ2-2, with D maybe TRBD1 (6 bases). The CDR3 is 14 residues long. CDR1 is PRHDT, CDR2 FYEKMQ, per germline (reference sequence). The V end was cut by 2 bases, the J end by 9 bases, with 13 bases between. The CDR3 DNA sequence: TGTGCCAGCAGCTTAACAGGGACGAAGAGGGAGCTGTTTTTT. Translated: CASSLTGTKRELFF.

The count of this clone is one. The CDR3 sequence is CASSLLRNTEAFF. The CDR3 DNA reads as TGTGCCAGCAGTCTCCTCAGGAACACTGAAGCTTTCTTT. The chain uses TRBV27 and TRBJ1-1; D is ambiguous. Germline loops: CDR1 MNHEY, CDR2 SMNVEV (reference sequence). The CDR3 consists of 13 residues. The V gene lost 5 bases and the J gene lost 1 base, with 8 bases spanning the gap.

This chain joins TRBV3-1 (or the pseudogene TRBV3-2) and TRBJ1-2; 8 bases are shared with TRBD1. The ends lost 1 base at V and 8 bases at J; junction bases unmatched: 6. Looked up from germline, CDR1 is LGHDT and CDR2 is YNNKEL (reference sequence). The CDR3 extends over 14 amino acids. The CDR3 nucleotides are TGTGCCAGCAGCCAAGTAGCGACAGGGGAAGGCTACACCTTC. Its translation is CASSQVATGEGYTF.

The sample holds a few counts of this clone. The CDR3 here is CASSLGTVGNTIYF. The CDR3 nucleotides are TGCGCCAGCAGCTTGGGAACAGTTGGAAACACCATATATTTT. The rearrangement joins TRBV5-1 to TRBJ1-3; the D is unclear. V shed 0 bases and J shed 3 bases, with 7 bases lying between them. CDR1 and CDR2 from the germline V gene are SGHRS and YFSETQ. This CDR3 spans 14 amino acids.

This chain uses TRBV7-8 with TRBJ1-4; D gene ambiguous. V was pared by 3 bases and J by 0 bases, with 5 bases between. This CDR3 has 14 amino acids. The germline gives CDR1 SGHVS, CDR2 FQNEAQ. CDR3 in amino acids: CASSLGPTNEKLFF. The CDR3 region has the DNA TGTGCCAGCAGCTTGGGCCCAACTAATGAAAAACTGTTTTTT.

The CDR3 DNA reads as TGCGCCAGCAGCCAAGGACTAGCGGGGGGGCATGAGCAGTTCTTC. Residues: CASSQGLAGGHEQFF. The rearrangement uses TRBV4-1 and TRBJ2-1; 14 bases map to TRBD2. Germline loops: CDR1 MGHRA, CDR2 YSYEKL. The CDR3 consists of 15 residues. The V segment lost 1 base and the J segment 8 bases; nucleotides outside the gene matches: 1.

The chain links TRBV19 to TRBJ2-7; the D gene is possibly TRBD2 (7 bases). V lost 5 bases, J lost 8 bases, and 22 bases lay in between. The CDR3 loop spans 15 amino acids. Germline loops: CDR1 LNHDA, CDR2 SQIVND (reference sequence). The CDR3 loop is CASSPLVQGRGKQYF. As DNA, the CDR3 is TGTGCCAGTAGTCCCCTGGTTCAGGGGCGGGGGAAGCAGTACTTC. The entire variable domain, with the rest obtained from reference TRBV19 and TRBJ2-7, is as follows: DGGITQSPKYLFRKEGQNVTLSCEQNLNHDAMYWYRQDPGQGLRLIYYSQIVNDFQKGDIAEGYSVSREKKESFPLTVTSAQKNPTAFYLCASSPLVQGRGKQYFGPGTRLTVT.

The chain carries TRBV27 and TRBJ1-1; tentative D call: TRBD1 (5 bases). The germline gives CDR1 MNHEY, CDR2 SMNVEV (reference sequence). V was cut by 4 bases and J by 5 bases, with 20 bases left in between. The CDR3 contains 16 residues. CDR3 sequence (DNA): TGTGCCAGCAGTTCGGACCCAGGGTTATTAGGGACTGAAGCTTTCTTT. Translating it yields CASSSDPGLLGTEAFF.

J is TRBJ1-3 and V is TRBV7-9; 10 nucleotides align to TRBD1. Germline V CDR1 and CDR2: SEHNR, FQNEAQ (reference sequence). This CDR3 is 15 amino acids long. V gave up 3 bases and J gave up 4 bases; unmatched junction bases: 3. CDR3 in amino acids: CASSFRDRGGNTIYF. The DNA of the CDR3 is TGTGCCAGCAGCTTTCGGGACAGGGGAGGAAACACCATATATTTT.

This clone was counted a few times. The V call is TRBV3-1 (or the pseudogene TRBV3-2), the J call TRBJ2-3; TRBD2 is a possible D gene (6 bases). The germline CDR1 and CDR2 sequences are LGHDT and YNNKEL (reference sequence). The CDR3 contains 14 residues. Trimming pared 3 bases from V and 6 bases from J, leaving 13 bases between. This CDR3 is CASSQEAGGDTQYF. The CDR3 DNA sequence: TGTGCCAGCAGCCAGGAAGCGGGCGGGGATACGCAGTATTTT.

This rearrangement joins TRBV28 to TRBJ2-1; D not resolved. CDR1 is MDHEN, CDR2 SYDVKM, per germline. V lost 5 bases and J lost 7, with 12 bases in between. This CDR3 contains 13 residues. CDR3 sequence reads: CASSPPQNNEQFF. The CDR3, as DNA: TGTGCCAGCAGTCCGCCCCAGAATAATGAGCAGTTCTTC. Together with reference TRBV28 and TRBJ2-1, the CDR3 gives the full variable domain: DVKVTQSSRYLVKRTGEKVFLECVQDMDHENMFWYRQDPGLGLRLIYFSYDVKMKEKGDIPEGYSVSREKKERFSLILESASTNQTSMYLCASSPPQNNEQFFGPGTRLTVL.

The chain links TRBV7-8 to TRBJ2-1, with a possible D match to TRBD1 (6 bases). Germline values: CDR1 SGHVS, CDR2 FQNEAQ. Trimming took 3 bases from V and 0 from J, leaving 12 bases between them. The CDR3 covers 16 residues. CDR3 protein: CASSFSGGSSYNEQFF. The CDR3 nucleotides read TGTGCCAGCAGCTTCTCTGGGGGCAGCTCCTACAATGAGCAGTTCTTC.

This clone was detected only a few times. This rearrangement joins TRBV5-1 to TRBJ1-4; 9 bases are a match to TRBD1. CDR3 length: 16 residues. CDR1 is SGHRS and CDR2 is YFSETQ in the germline V gene. Germline trimming cut 0 bases from V and 4 bases from J; bases unmatched to any gene: 4. The CDR3 region is CASSLDRGLGNEKLFF. The CDR3 nucleotides read TGCGCCAGCAGCTTGGACAGGGGGCTAGGTAATGAAAAACTGTTTTTT.

The chain uses TRBV2 and TRBJ1-1, with a tentative D call TRBD1 (5 bases). Germline CDR1 and CDR2: SNHLY and FYNNEI. The CDR3 has 10 residues. V was pared by 6 bases and J by 11 bases, with 10 bases between. The CDR3 bases are TGTGCCAGCAGGGGGCTAAGTGCTTTCTTT. Encoded protein: CASRGLSAFF.

The gene calls are TRBV3-1 (or the pseudogene TRBV3-2) and TRBJ1-2; D remains unclear. The CDR3 runs to 14 residues. Trimming cost V 3 bases and J 1 base, with 9 bases left between them. Germline V lookup: CDR1 LGHDT, CDR2 YNNKEL (reference sequence). This chain's CDR3 is CASSHQALNYGYTF. The CDR3 DNA follows: TGTGCCAGCAGCCACCAGGCCCTTAACTATGGCTACACCTTC.

V and J are TRBV10-1 and TRBJ1-3; D unclear. Germline CDR1 WNHNN, CDR2 SYGVQD (reference sequence). This CDR3 is 13 amino acids long. V lost 3 bases and J 0 bases, leaving 3 bases between the germline ends. This CDR3 reads CASSDGSGNTIYF. The CDR3 region has the DNA TGCGCCAGCAGTGACGGCTCTGGAAACACCATATATTTT.

V and J are TRBV3-1 (or the pseudogene TRBV3-2) and TRBJ2-7; 7 bases align to TRBD2. V was pared by 4 bases and J by 5 bases, with 8 bases of the junction left unmatched. The CDR3 consists of 14 residues. In germline, CDR1 is LGHDT, CDR2 YNNKEL (reference sequence). CDR3 residues: CASSRNSGKDEQYF. The DNA for the CDR3 is TGTGCCAGCAGCCGAAACAGCGGGAAGGACGAGCAGTACTTC.

The table lists this clone with a count of one. J is TRBJ2-7 and V is TRBV6-1; the match to TRBD2 covers 10 bases. CDR1 and CDR2 (germline): MNHNS, SASEGT. The trim removed 2 bases at V and 2 bases at J, leaving 3 bases unmatched. CDR3 length equals 15 residues. DNA for the CDR3: TGTGCCAGCAGTGAACCAAGCGGGAGGGCCTACGAGCAGTACTTC. Translating gives CASSEPSGRAYEQYF.

The V gene is TRBV25-1, the J gene TRBJ2-7, with a weak D call TRBD1 (5 bases). Trimming cost V 9 bases and J 6 bases, with 15 bases left between them. The CDR3 has 12 amino acids. The germline V gene has CDR1 MGHDK and CDR2 SYGVNS. As DNA, the CDR3 is TGTGCCAGACAGGAAGGGTTTGGCGAGCAGTACTTC. Amino acids: CARQEGFGEQYF.

The gene calls are TRBV10-2 and TRBJ1-6; 10 bases are a match to TRBD1. With V trimmed by 9 bases and J by 7 bases, 9 bases remained unmatched. The germline CDR1 and CDR2 sequences are WSHSY and SAAADI. The CDR3 contains 15 residues. In nucleotides, the CDR3 is TGCGCCAGTGGTGTGGGGGGACAGGGGAATTCACCCCTCCACTTT. It translates to CASGVGGQGNSPLHF.

The chain joins TRBV2 to TRBJ1-1, with 7 bases lining up with TRBD1. Germline lookup yields CDR1 SNHLY and CDR2 FYNNEI. This CDR3 comprises 12 residues. V dropped 7 bases and J dropped 11; count of bases not matched to a gene: 10. The CDR3 nucleotides are TGTGCCAGCAACGTTCAGGGGGGTACGGCTTTCTTT. Its translation: CASNVQGGTAFF.

The rearrangement joins TRBV5-1 to TRBJ2-5, with D perhaps TRBD2 (5 bases). In germline, CDR1 is SGHRS, CDR2 YFSETQ. The V and J ends lost 4 bases and 5 bases respectively, with 12 bases between them. The CDR3 consists of 13 residues. CDR3 DNA sequence: TGCGCCAGCAGCCCATACCCGGGGGAGACCCAGTACTTC. Protein product: CASSPYPGETQYF.

The J gene is TRBJ1-1, the V gene TRBV6-5; D may be TRBD1 (6 bases). Germline V lookup: CDR1 MNHEY, CDR2 SVGAGI. The CDR3 runs 13 residues. Trimming pared 8 bases from V and 0 bases from J, leaving 10 bases between. The CDR3 DNA sequence: TGTGCCAGCTCTTGGGACATGAACACTGAAGCTTTCTTT. This gives the protein CASSWDMNTEAFF.

The chain couples TRBV6-5 to TRBJ1-2, with no clear D. The CDR3 totals 14 residues. Germline V gene data show CDR1 as MNHEY and CDR2 as SVGAGI. V lost 6 bases, J lost 1 base, and 12 bases lay in between. CDR3: CASRPPSSNYGYTF. The CDR3 DNA follows: TGTGCCAGCAGGCCGCCGTCTAGTAACTATGGCTACACCTTC.